The 16 T cell receptor beta chains listed next were all sequenced from one sample in a study of shared clonotypes between healthy human individuals. Some clones are missing from TCRdb's copy, which holds only in-frame ones; the method was immunoSEQ multiplex PCR. The table records some 2 million clones, 90% to 95% of them present only once. The sample taken for sequencing was naive CD4+ T cells sorted from blood. Subset given: CD45RA+ positively selected. These receptors were collected from a man between 18 and 29 years old in good health.

This clone was recorded once. The rearrangement links TRBV25-1 to TRBJ2-3; D call uncertain. Germline V CDR1 and CDR2: MGHDK, SYGVNS. The CDR3 runs 11 residues. V lost 5 bases to trimming and J lost 6 bases, with 6 bases between them. CDR3 coding DNA: TGTGCCAGCAGTAGCCGGGATACGCAGTATTTT. Translating gives CASSSRDTQYF.

This clone was seen just once. The rearrangement uses TRBV18 and TRBJ2-3; 14 bases map to TRBD2. V was pared by 2 bases and J by 6 bases, with 4 bases of the junction left unmatched. This CDR3 region has 16 residues. Germline V gene data show CDR1 as KGHSH and CDR2 as LQKENI. In nucleotides, the CDR3 is TGTGCCAGCTCACCAAGGACTAGCGGGGGGTTCGATACGCAGTATTTT. It specifies CASSPRTSGGFDTQYF.

The V gene is TRBV5-6, the J gene TRBJ1-5; no firm D call. Germline CDR1 and CDR2: SGHDT and YYEEEE. With 0 bases removed from V and 4 bases from J, the gap between germline ends came to 11 bases. This CDR3 comprises 15 residues. CDR3 sequence reads: CASSLAKSVNQPQHF. In DNA, the CDR3 is TGTGCCAGCAGCTTGGCCAAGTCAGTTAATCAGCCCCAGCATTTT.

Points on this clone: The sample carries other DNA sequences with the same CDR3. V is TRBV7-2 and J is TRBJ2-3, with D unclear. Trimming pared 2 bases from V and 6 bases from J, leaving 6 bases between. Looked up from germline, CDR1 is SGHTA and CDR2 is FQGNSA. There are 12 residues in the CDR3. CDR3 protein: CASSLLGDTQYF. DNA of the CDR3: TGTGCCAGCAGCTTATTGGGGGATACGCAGTATTTT.

This chain links TRBV19 with TRBJ2-4; 7 bases match TRBD1. The junction had 10 bases not matched to a gene; V was cut back by 8 bases and J by 0 bases. Per the germline V gene, CDR1 is LNHDA and CDR2 is SQIVND (reference sequence). The CDR3 is made up of 16 amino acids. The CDR3 sequence: CASSETGVIAKNIQYF. In nucleotides, the CDR3 is TGTGCCAGTTCCGAAACAGGGGTAATAGCCAAAAACATTCAGTACTTC.

The V call is TRBV5-1, the J call TRBJ1-1; TRBD1 might be the D (6 bases). V lost 3 bases, J lost 4 bases, and 16 bases lay in between. The CDR3 is made up of 15 amino acids. The germline CDR1 and CDR2 sequences are SGHRS and YFSETQ. CDR3 DNA: TGCGCCAGCAGCTCCGGAACCTTGGGGGCCACTGAAGCTTTCTTT. Translation: CASSSGTLGATEAFF.

Comments on this clone: Other DNA sequences from this sample encode an identical CDR3 as well. V usage is TRBV14 and J usage is TRBJ2-2, with TRBD2 matching over 10 bases. The germline CDR1 and CDR2 sequences are SGHDN and FVKESK. CDR3 length equals 16 residues. Losses at the gene ends were 2 bases for V and 2 bases for J; bases not matched to a gene: 2. CDR3 loop: CASSQRTSGNTGELFF. CDR3 DNA sequence: TGTGCCAGCAGCCAACGGACTAGCGGAAACACCGGGGAGCTGTTTTTT.

The V and J genes are TRBV5-4 and TRBJ2-1, with D unresolved. In germline, CDR1 is SGHNT, CDR2 YYREEE (reference sequence). Trimming took 3 bases from V and 3 from J, leaving 13 bases between them. The CDR3 runs to 15 residues. The CDR3 DNA is TGTGCCAGCAGCTCCCGGGCGACTGGCTACAATGAGCAGTTCTTC. Translation: CASSSRATGYNEQFF.

This clone was counted once. Other DNA sequences in this sample translate to the same CDR3. This sequence joins TRBV4-1 and TRBJ2-3; 7 nucleotides agree with TRBD2. V was clipped by 3 bases and J by 2 bases; unmatched bases: 2. Germline-derived CDR1 and CDR2 are MGHRA and YSYEKL. CDR3 size: 14 residues. For the CDR3, the DNA is TGCGCCAGCAGCCAGGGGGGGTCCACAGATACGCAGTATTTT. Its translation: CASSQGGSTDTQYF.

This chain uses TRBV6-1 with TRBJ2-7; D is ambiguous. The germline gives CDR1 MNHNS, CDR2 SASEGT. The CDR3 consists of 11 residues. The ends were cut back, 5 bases at V and 5 bases at J, with 7 bases in the middle. CDR3 in amino acids: CASSNTHEQYF. The CDR3, as DNA: TGTGCCAGCAGTAATACCCACGAGCAGTACTTC.

The V gene is TRBV6-5, the J gene TRBJ2-7; 15 bases line up with TRBD2. CDR3 length: 14 amino acids. J was trimmed by 7 bases and V by 4 bases; bases with no gene match: 2. Germline CDR1 and CDR2: MNHEY and SVGAGI. The CDR3 nucleotides read TGTGCCAGCAGTTCGGGACTAGCGGGAGGTGAGCAGTACTTC. This gives the protein CASSSGLAGGEQYF.

This chain joins TRBV28 and TRBJ2-1, with TRBD2 as a possible D gene (5 bases). CDR3 length: 11 residues. Germline lookup yields CDR1 MDHEN and CDR2 SYDVKM. Trimming pared 5 bases from V and 12 bases from J, leaving 11 bases between. The CDR3 bases are TGTGCCAGCAGTACCGGGATTCGGCAGTTCTTC. Its translation is CASSTGIRQFF. Supplemented by reference TRBV28 and TRBJ2-1, the full variable domain reads DVKVTQSSRYLVKRTGEKVFLECVQDMDHENMFWYRQDPGLGLRLIYFSYDVKMKEKGDIPEGYSVSREKKERFSLILESASTNQTSMYLCASSTGIRQFFGPGTRLTVL.

The genes are TRBV4-3 and TRBJ2-3; 8 bases line up with TRBD2. The V segment lost 4 bases and the J segment 6 bases; nucleotides outside the gene matches: 6. The CDR3 sequence is 14 residues long. Germline V lookup: CDR1 LGHNA, CDR2 YSLEER. CDR3 sequence reads: CASSREGGRDTQYF. In DNA form, the CDR3 reads TGCGCCAGCAGCCGAGAGGGCGGGAGGGATACGCAGTATTTT.

The J gene is TRBJ2-3, the V gene TRBV4-1; 7 bases match TRBD2. Per germline, CDR1 MGHRA and CDR2 YSYEKL. The CDR3 totals 14 residues. The V and J ends lost 4 bases and 5 bases, in that order; junction bases with no gene match: 6. The CDR3 loop is CASSPRTREDTQYF. Here the CDR3 DNA reads TGCGCCAGCAGCCCACGGACTAGGGAAGATACGCAGTATTTT.

V is TRBV5-1 and J is TRBJ2-3, with D possibly matching TRBD2 (5 bases). The V end was cut by 3 bases, the J end by 4 bases, with 12 bases between. The CDR3 is 14 amino acids. Looked up from germline, CDR1 is SGHRS and CDR2 is YFSETQ. CDR3 DNA: TGCGCCAGCAGCTCCGGTAGCGTAGCAGATACGCAGTATTTT. This sequence encodes CASSSGSVADTQYF.

The gene calls are TRBV28 and TRBJ1-2; TRBD1 matches 7 bases. CDR1 is MDHEN and CDR2 is SYDVKM in the germline V gene. There are 13 residues in the CDR3. V trimming: 8 bases; J trimming: 6 bases; junction bases outside the gene matches: 9. CDR3 bases: TGTGCCAGCGCCCGACAGGGAAAACATGGCTACACCTTC. Residues: CASARQGKHGYTF.